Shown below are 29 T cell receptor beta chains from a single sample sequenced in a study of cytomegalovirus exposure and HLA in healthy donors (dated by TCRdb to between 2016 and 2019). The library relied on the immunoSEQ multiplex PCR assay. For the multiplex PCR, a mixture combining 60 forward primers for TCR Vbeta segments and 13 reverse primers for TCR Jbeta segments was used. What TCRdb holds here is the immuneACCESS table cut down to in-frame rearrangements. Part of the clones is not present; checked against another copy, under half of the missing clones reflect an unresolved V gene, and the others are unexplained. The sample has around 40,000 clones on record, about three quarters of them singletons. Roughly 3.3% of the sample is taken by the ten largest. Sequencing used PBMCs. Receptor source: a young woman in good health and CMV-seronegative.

CDR3: CASSRQLSNEKLFF. CDR3 DNA sequence: TGTGCCAGCAGTCGACAGCTAAGTAATGAAAAACTGTTTTTT. This chain joins TRBV6-5 and TRBJ1-4, with D tentatively TRBD1 (5 bases). The CDR3 has 14 residues. V was clipped by 5 bases and J by 4 bases, with 11 bases between them. Germline V CDR1 and CDR2: MNHEY, SVGAGI.

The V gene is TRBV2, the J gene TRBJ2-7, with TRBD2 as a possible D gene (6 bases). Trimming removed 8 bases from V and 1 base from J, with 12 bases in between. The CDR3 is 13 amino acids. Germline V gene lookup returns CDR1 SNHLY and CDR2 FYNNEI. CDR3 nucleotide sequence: TGTGCCAGCGGGACTGACACTTCCTACGAGCAGTACTTC. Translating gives CASGTDTSYEQYF.

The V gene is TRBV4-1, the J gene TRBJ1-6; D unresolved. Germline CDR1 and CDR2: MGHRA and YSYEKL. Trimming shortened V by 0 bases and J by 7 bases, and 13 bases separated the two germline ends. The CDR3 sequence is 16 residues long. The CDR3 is CASSQESRVSNSPLHF. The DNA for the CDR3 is TGCGCCAGCAGCCAAGAGTCGAGGGTTTCGAATTCACCCCTCCACTTT.

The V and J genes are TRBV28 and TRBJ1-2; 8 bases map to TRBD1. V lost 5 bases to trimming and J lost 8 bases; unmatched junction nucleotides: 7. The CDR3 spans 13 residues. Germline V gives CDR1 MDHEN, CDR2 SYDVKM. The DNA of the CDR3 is TGTGCCAGCAGTCTCGGACAGGGTGGGGGCTACACCTTC. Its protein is CASSLGQGGGYTF.

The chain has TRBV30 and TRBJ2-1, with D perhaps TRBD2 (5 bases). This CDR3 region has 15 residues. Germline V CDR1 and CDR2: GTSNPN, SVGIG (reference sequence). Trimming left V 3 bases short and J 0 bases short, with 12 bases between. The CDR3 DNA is TGTGCCTGGAGCCCAGGACTCTTCTCCTACAATGAGCAGTTCTTC. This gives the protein CAWSPGLFSYNEQFF.

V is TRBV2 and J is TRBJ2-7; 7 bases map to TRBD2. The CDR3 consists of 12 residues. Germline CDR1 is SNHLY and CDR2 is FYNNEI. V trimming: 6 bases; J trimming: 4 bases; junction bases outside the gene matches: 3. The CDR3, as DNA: TGTGCCAGCAGAGGGGAGGGGTACGAGCAGTACTTC. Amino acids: CASRGEGYEQYF. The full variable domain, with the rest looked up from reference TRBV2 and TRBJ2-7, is EPEVTQTPSHQVTQMGQEVILRCVPISNHLYFYWYRQILGQKVEFLVSFYNNEISEKSEIFDDQFSVERPDGSNFTLKIRSTKLEDSAMYFCASRGEGYEQYFGPGTRLTVT.

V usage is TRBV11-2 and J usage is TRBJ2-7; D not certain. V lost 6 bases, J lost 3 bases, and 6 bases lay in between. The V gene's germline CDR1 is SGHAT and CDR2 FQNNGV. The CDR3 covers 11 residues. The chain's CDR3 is CASRFHYEQYF. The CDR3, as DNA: TGTGCCAGCAGATTCCACTACGAGCAGTACTTC.

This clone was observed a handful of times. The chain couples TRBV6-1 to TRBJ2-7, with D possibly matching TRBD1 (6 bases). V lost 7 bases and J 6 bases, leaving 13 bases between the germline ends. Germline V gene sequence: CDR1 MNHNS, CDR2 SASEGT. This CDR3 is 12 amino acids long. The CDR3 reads CASKGQGLEQYF. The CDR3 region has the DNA TGTGCCAGCAAGGGTCAGGGGCTCGAGCAGTACTTC.

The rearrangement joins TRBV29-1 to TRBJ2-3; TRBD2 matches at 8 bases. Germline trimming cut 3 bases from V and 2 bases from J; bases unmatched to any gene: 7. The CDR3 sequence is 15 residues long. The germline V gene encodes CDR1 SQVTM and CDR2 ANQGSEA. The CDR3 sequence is CSVDQRGPSTDTQYF. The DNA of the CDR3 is TGCAGCGTTGACCAGCGGGGGCCGTCCACAGATACGCAGTATTTT.

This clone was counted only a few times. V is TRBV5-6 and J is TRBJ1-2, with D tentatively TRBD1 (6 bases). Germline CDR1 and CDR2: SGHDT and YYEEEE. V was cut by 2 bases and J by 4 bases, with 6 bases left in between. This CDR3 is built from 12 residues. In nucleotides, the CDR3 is TGTGCCAGCAGCTTACAGGGCTATGGCTACACCTTC. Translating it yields CASSLQGYGYTF.

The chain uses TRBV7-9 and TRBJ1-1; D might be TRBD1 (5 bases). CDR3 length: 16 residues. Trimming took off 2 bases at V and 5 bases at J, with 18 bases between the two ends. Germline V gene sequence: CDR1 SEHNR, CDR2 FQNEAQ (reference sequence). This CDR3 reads CASSLNGGAGRTEAFF. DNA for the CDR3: TGTGCCAGCAGCTTAAACGGGGGTGCGGGAAGAACTGAAGCTTTCTTT.

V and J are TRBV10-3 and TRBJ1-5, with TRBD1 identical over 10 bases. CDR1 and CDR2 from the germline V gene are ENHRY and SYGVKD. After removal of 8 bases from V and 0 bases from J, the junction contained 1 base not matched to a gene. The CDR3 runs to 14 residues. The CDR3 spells CAIGTGDSNQPQHF. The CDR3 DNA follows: TGTGCCATCGGGACAGGGGATAGCAATCAGCCCCAGCATTTT.

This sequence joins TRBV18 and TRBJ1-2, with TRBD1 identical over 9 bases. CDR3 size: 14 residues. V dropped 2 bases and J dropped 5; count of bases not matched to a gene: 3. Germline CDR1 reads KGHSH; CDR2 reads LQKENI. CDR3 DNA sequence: TGTGCCAGCTCACCAGGGACAGGGATTTATGGCTACACCTTC. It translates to CASSPGTGIYGYTF.

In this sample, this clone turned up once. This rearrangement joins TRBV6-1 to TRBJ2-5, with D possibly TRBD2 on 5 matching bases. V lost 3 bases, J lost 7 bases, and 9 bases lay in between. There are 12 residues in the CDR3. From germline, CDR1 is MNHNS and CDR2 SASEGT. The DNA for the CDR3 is TGTGCCAGCAGTGAGGTAGAGGGGACCCAGTACTTC. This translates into CASSEVEGTQYF.

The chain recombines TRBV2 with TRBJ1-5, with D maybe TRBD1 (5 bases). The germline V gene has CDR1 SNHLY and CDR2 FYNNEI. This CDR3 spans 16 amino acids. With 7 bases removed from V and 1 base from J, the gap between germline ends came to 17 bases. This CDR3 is CASTLMGGRSNQPQHF. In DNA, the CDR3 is TGTGCCAGCACCCTGATGGGGGGTAGGAGCAATCAGCCCCAGCATTTT.

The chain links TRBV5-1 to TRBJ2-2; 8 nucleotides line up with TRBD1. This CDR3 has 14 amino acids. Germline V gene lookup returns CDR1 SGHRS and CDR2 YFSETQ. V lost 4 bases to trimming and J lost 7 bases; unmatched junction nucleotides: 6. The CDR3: CASSVDRASGELFF. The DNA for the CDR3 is TGCGCCAGCAGCGTGGACAGGGCAAGCGGGGAGCTGTTTTTT.

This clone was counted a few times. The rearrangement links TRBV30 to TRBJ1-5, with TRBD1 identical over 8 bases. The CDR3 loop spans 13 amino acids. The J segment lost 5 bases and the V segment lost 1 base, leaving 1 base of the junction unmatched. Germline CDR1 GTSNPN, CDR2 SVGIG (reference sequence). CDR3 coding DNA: TGTGCCTGGAGTGCGACAGGGGATCAGCCCCAGCATTTT. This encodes CAWSATGDQPQHF.

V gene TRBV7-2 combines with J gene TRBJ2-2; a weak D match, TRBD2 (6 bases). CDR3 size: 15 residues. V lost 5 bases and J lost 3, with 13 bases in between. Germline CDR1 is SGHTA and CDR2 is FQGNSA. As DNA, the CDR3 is TGTGCCAGCAGCCAGGCGGGGTGGGACACCGGGGAGCTGTTTTTT. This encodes CASSQAGWDTGELFF.

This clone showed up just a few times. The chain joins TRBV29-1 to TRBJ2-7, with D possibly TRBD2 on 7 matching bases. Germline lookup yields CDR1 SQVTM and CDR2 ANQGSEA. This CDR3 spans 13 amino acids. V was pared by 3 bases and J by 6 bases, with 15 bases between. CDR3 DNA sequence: TGCAGCGTTGACTACAGGGAGGGCGGCGAGCAGTACTTC. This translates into CSVDYREGGEQYF.

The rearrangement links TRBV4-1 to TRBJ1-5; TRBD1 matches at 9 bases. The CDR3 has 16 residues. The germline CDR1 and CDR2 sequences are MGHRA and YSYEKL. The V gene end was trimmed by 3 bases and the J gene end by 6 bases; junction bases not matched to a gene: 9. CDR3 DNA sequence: TGCGCCAGCAGCCAGTCTGTGGACAGGGGTGGTCAGCCCCAGCATTTT. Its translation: CASSQSVDRGGQPQHF.

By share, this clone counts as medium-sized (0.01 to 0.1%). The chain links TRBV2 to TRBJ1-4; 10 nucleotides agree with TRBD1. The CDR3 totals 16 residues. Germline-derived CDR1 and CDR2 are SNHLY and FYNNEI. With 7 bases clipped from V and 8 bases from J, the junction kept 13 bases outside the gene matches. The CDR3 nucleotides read TGTGCCAGCAATGTTGAGACAGGGGGCGGTGCGGAAAAACTGTTTTTT. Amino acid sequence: CASNVETGGGAEKLFF.

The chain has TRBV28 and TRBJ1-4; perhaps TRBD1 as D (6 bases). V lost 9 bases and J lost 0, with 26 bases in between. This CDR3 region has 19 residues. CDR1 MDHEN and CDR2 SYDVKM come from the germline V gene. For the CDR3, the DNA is TGTGCCAGTCGAAGGTTGGCGGAGACAGGAATAGCAACTAATGAAAAACTGTTTTTT. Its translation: CASRRLAETGIATNEKLFF.

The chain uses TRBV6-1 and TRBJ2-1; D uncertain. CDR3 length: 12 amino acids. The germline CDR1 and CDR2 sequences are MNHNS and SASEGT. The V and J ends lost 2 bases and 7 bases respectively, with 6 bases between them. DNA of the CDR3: TGTGCCAGCAGTGAATACGGGAATGAGCAGTTCTTC. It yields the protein CASSEYGNEQFF.

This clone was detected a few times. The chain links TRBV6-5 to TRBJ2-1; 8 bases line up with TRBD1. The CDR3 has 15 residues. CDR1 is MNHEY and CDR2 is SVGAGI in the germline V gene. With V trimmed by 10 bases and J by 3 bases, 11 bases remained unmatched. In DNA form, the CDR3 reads TGTGCCACCCTCTCGACAGGGGAATTCTACAATGAGCAGTTCTTC. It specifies CATLSTGEFYNEQFF.

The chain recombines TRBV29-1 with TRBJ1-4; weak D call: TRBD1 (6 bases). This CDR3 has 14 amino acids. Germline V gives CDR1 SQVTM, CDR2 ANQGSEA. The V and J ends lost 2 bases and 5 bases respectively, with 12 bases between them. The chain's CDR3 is CSVESGAGNEKLFF. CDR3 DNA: TGCAGCGTTGAATCAGGGGCGGGCAATGAAAAACTGTTTTTT.

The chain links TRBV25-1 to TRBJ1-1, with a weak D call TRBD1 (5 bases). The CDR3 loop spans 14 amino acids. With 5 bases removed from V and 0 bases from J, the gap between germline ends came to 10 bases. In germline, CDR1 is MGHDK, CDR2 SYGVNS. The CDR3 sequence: CASSRTLMNTEAFF. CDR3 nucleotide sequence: TGTGCCAGCAGTCGGACACTTATGAACACTGAAGCTTTCTTT.

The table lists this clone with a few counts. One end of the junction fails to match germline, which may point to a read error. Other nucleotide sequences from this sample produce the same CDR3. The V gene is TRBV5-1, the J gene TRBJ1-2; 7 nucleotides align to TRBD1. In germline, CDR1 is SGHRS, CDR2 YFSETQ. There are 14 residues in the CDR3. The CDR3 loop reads CASSSLTGNYGYTF. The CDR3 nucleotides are TGCGCCAGCAGCTCCCTGACAGGGAACTATGGCTACACTTTC.

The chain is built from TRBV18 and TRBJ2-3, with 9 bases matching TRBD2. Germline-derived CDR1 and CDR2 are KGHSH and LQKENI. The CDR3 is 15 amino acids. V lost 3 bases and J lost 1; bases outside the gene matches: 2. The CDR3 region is CASSPWTSGTDTQYF. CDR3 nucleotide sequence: TGTGCCAGCTCACCCTGGACTAGCGGCACAGATACGCAGTATTTT.

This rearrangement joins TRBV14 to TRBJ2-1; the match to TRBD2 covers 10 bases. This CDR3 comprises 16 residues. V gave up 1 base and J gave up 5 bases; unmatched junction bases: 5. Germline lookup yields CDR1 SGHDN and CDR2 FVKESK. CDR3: CASSQGSGRANNEQFF. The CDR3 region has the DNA TGTGCCAGCAGCCAAGGCAGCGGGAGGGCCAACAATGAGCAGTTCTTC.